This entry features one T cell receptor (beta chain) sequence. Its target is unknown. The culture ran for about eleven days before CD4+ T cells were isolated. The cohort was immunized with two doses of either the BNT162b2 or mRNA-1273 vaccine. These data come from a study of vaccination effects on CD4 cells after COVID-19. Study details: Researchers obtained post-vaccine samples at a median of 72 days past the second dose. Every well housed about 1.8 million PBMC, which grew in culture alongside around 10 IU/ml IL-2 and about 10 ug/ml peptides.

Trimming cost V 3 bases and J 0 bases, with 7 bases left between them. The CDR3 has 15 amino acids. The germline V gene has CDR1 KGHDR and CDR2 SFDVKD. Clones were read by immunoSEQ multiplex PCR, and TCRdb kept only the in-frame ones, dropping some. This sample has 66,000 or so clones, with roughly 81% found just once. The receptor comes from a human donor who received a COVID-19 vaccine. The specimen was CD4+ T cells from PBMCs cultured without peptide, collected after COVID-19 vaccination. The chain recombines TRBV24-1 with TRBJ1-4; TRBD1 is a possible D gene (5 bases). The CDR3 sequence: CATSDGGATNEKLFF. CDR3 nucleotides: TGTGCCACCAGTGATGGGGGAGCAACTAATGAAAAACTGTTTTTT.